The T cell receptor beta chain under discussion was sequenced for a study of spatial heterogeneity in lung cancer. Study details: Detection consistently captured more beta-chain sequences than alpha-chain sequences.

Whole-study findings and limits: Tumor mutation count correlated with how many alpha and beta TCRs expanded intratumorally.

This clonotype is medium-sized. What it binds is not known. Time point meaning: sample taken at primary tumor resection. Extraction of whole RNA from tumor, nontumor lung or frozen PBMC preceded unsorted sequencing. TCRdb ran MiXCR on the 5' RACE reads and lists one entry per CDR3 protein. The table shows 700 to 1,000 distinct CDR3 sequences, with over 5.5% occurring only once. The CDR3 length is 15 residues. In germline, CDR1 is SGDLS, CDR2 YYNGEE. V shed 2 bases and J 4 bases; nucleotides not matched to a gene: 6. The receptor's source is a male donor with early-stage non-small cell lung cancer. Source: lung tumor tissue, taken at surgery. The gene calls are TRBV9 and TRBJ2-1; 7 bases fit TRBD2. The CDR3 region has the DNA TGTGCCAGCAGCGTCCGGGACTACTTATACAATGAGCAGTTCTTC. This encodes CASSVRDYLYNEQFF.